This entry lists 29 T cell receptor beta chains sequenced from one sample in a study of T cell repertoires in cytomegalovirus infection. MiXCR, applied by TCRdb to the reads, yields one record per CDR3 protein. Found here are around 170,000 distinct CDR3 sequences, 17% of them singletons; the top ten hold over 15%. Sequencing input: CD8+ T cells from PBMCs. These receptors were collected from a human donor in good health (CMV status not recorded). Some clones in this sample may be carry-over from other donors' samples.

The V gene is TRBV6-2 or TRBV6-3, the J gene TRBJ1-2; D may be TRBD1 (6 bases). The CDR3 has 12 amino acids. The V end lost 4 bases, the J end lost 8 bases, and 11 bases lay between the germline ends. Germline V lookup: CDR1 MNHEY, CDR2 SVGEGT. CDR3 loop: CASSSGGVGYTF. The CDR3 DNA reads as TGTGCCAGCAGTTCTGGGGGCGTCGGCTACACCTTC.

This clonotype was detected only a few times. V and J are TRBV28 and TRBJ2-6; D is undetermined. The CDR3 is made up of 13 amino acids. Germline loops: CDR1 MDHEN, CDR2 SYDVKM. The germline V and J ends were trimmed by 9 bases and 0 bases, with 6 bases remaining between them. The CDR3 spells CASDTSGANVLTF. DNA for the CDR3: TGTGCCAGTGACACCTCTGGGGCCAACGTCCTGACTTTC.

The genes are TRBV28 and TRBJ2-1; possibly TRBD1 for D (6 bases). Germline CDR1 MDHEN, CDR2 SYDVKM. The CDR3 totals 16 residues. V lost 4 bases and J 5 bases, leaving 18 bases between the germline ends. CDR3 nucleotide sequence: TGTGCCAGCAGTTCTCCCTACAGGGAACGACACAATGAGCAGTTCTTC. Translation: CASSSPYRERHNEQFF.

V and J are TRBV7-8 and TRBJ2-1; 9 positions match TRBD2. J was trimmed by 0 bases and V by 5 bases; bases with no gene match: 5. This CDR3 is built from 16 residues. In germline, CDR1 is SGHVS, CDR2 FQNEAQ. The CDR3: CASSDRAGGSYNEQFF. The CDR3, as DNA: TGTGCCAGCAGCGACCGAGCGGGGGGCTCCTACAATGAGCAGTTCTTC.

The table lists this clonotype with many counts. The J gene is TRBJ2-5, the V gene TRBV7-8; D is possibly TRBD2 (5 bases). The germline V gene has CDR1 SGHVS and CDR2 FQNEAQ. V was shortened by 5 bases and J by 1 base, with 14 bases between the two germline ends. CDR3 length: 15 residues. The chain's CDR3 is CASSTAGEFQETQYF. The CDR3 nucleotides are TGTGCCAGCAGCACCGCCGGGGAGTTCCAAGAGACCCAGTACTTC.

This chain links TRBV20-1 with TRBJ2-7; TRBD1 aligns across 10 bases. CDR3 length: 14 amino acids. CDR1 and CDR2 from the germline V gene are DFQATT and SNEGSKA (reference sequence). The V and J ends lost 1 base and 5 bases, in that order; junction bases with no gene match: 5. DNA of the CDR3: TGCAGTGCTAGAGGTCGGGACAGGGGTAACGAGCAGTACTTC. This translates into CSARGRDRGNEQYF.

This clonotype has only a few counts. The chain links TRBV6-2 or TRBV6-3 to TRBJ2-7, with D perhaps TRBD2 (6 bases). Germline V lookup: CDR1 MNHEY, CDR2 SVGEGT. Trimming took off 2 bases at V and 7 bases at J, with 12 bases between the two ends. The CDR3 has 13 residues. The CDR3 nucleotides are TGTGCCAGCAGTTACGCGGGGACGGGAGAGCAGTACTTC. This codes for CASSYAGTGEQYF.

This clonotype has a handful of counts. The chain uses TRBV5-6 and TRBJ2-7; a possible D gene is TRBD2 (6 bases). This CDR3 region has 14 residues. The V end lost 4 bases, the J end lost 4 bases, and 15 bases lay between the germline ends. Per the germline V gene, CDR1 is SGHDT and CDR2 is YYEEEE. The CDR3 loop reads CASSRGGRGYEQYF. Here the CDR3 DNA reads TGTGCCAGCAGCCGCGGAGGGCGTGGATACGAGCAGTACTTC. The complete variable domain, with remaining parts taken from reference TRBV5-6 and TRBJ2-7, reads DAGVTQSPTHLIKTRGQQVTLRCSPKSGHDTVSWYQQALGQGPQFIFQYYEEEERQRGNFPDRFSGHQFPNYSSELNVNALLLGDSALYLCASSRGGRGYEQYFGPGTRLTVT.

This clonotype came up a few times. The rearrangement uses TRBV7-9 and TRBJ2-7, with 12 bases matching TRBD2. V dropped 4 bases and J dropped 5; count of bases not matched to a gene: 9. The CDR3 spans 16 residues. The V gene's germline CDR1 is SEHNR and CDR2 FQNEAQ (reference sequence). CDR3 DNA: TGTGCCAGCAGCTCAGCTAGCGGGAGGGCCCCCCACGAGCAGTACTTC. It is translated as CASSSASGRAPHEQYF.

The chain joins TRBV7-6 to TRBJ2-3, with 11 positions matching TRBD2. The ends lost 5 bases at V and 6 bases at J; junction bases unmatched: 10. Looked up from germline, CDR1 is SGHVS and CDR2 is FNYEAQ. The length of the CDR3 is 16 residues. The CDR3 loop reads CASSLLSGRALDTQYF. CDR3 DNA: TGTGCCAGCAGCCTACTTAGCGGGAGGGCCTTGGATACGCAGTATTTT.

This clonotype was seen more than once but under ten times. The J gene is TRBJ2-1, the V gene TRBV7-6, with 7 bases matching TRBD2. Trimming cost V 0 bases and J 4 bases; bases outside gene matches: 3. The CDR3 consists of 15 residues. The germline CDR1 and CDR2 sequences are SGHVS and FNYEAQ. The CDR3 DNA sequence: TGTGCCAGCAGCTTAGCGCTAGCGGCTTACAATGAGCAGTTCTTC. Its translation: CASSLALAAYNEQFF.

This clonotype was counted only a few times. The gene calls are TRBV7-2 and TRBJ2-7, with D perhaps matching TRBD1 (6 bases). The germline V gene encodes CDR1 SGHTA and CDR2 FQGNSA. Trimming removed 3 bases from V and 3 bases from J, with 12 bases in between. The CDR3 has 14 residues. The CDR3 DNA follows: TGTGCCAGCAGCTTCCGGGACACCTTCTACGAGCAGTACTTC. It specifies CASSFRDTFYEQYF.

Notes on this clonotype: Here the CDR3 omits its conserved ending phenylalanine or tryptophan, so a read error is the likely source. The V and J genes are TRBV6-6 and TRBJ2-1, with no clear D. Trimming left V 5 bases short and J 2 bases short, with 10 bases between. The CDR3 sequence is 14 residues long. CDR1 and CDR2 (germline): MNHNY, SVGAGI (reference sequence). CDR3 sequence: CASSKALTYNEQFL. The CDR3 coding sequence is TGTGCCAGCAGTAAGGCCTTGACCTACAATGAGCAGTTCTTG.

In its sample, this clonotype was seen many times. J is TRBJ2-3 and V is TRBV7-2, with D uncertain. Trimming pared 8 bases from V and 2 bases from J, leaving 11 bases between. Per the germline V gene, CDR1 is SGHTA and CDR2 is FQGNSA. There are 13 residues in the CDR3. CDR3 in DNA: TGTGCCAGCGATATTGTTACCACAGATACGCAGTATTTT. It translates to CASDIVTTDTQYF.

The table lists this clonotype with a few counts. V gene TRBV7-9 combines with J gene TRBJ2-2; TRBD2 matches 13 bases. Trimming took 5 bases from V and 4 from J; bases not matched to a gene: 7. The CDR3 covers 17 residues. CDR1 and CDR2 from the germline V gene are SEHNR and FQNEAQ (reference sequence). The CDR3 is CASSPGLAGASTGELFF. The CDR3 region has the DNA TGTGCCAGCAGCCCCGGACTAGCGGGAGCGAGCACCGGGGAGCTGTTTTTT.

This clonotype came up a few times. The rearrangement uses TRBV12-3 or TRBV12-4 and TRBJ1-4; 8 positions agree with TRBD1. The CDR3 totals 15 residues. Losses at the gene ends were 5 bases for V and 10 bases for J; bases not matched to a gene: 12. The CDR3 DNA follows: TGTGCCAGCAGTCCCCCGGACAGGGCGACGAGAAAACTGTTTTTT. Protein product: CASSPPDRATRKLFF.

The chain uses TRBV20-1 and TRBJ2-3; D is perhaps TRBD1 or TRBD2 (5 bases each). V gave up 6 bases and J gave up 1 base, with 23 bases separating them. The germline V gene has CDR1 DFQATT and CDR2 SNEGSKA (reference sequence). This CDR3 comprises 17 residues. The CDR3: CSAPRNSGDRGTDTQYF. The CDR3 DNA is TGCAGTGCCCCTCGGAATTCTGGGGACCGTGGCACAGATACGCAGTATTTT.

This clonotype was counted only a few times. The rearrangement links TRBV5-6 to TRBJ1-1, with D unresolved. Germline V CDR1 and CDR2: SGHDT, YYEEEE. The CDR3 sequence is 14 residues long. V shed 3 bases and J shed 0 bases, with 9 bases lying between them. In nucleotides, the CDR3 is TGTGCCAGCAGCTGGACGGACTTGAACACTGAAGCTTTCTTT. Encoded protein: CASSWTDLNTEAFF.

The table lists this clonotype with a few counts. CDR3 in amino acids: CASSFRRDGATEQYF. The DNA for the CDR3 is TGTGCCAGCAGTTTCCGAAGAGACGGTGCTACCGAGCAGTACTTC. The chain links TRBV12-3 or TRBV12-4 to TRBJ2-7; no definite D call. V was shortened by 3 bases and J by 6 bases, with 18 bases between the two germline ends. The CDR3 is 15 residues long.

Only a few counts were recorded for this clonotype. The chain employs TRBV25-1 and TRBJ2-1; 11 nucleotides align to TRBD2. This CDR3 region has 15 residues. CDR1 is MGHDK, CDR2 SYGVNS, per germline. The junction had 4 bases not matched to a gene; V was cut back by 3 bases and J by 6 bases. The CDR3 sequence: CASSDRTSGRNEQFF. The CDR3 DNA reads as TGTGCCAGCAGTGACAGGACTAGCGGGCGCAATGAGCAGTTCTTC.

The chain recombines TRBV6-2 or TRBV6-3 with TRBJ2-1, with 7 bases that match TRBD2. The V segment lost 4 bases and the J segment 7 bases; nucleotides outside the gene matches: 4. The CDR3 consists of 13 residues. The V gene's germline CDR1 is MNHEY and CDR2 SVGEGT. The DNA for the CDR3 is TGTGCCAGCAGTTCGGGGAGGGCGAATGAGCAGTTCTTC. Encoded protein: CASSSGRANEQFF.

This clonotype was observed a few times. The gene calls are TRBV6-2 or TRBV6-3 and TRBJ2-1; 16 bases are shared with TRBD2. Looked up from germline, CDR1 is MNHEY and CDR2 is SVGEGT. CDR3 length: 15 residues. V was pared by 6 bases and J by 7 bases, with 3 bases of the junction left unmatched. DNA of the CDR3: TGTGCCAGCAGGGGGACTAGCGGGAGGGAGAATGAGCAGTTCTTC. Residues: CASRGTSGRENEQFF.

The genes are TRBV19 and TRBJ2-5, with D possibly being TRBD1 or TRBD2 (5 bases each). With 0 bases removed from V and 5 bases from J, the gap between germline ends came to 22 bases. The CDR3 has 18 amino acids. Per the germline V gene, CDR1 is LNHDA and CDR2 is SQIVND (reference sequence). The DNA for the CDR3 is TGTGCCAGTAGTATAGATGATGGGGACCGGCCACGAGGGGAGACCCAGTACTTC. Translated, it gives CASSIDDGDRPRGETQYF.

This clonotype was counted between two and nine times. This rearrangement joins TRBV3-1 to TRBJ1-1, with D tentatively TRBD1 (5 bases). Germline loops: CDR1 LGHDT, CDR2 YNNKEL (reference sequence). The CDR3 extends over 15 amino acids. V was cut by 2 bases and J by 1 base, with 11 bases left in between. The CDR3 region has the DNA TGTGCCAGCAGCCAAACCGGGACGGGGAACACTGAAGCTTTCTTT. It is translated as CASSQTGTGNTEAFF.

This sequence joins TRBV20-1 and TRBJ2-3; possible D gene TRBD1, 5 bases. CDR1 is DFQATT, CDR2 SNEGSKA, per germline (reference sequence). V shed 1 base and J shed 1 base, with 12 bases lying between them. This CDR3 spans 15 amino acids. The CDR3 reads CSARVWIGGTDTQYF. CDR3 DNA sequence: TGCAGTGCTAGAGTTTGGATAGGGGGCACAGATACGCAGTATTTT.

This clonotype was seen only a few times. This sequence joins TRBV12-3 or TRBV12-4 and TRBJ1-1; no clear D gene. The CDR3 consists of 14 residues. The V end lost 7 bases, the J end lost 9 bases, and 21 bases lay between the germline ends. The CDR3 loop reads CASTPRLSDRQAFF. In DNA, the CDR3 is TGTGCCAGCACCCCCCGTCTATCGGACCGACAAGCTTTCTTT.

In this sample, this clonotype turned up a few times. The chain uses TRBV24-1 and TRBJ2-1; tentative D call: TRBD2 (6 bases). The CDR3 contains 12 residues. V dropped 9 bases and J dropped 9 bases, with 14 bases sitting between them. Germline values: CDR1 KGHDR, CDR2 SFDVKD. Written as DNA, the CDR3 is TGTGCCACCGACGGGAGCCATGGTGAGCAGTTCTTC. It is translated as CATDGSHGEQFF.

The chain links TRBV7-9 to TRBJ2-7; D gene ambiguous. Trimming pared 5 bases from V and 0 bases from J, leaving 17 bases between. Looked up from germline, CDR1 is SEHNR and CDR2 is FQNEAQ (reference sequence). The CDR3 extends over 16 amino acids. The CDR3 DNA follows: TGTGCCAGCAGCCCGCAGGATCCAAGCCACTCCTACGAGCAGTACTTC. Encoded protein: CASSPQDPSHSYEQYF.

The CDR3 region is CASSLHPGAEAFF. The CDR3 DNA sequence: TGTGCCAGCAGCTTACACCCCGGGGCTGAAGCTTTCTTT. The chain recombines TRBV27 with TRBJ1-1; no clear D. Trimming cost V 6 bases and J 6 bases, with 14 bases left between them. Germline V gene lookup returns CDR1 MNHEY and CDR2 SMNVEV (reference sequence). CDR3 length: 13 amino acids.